This TCR beta chain came from a study of T cell responses to AZD1222 COVID-19 vaccine. Concerning this clone: The antigen remains undetermined.

Whole-study results and caveats: Spike-specific TCR breadth and depth were elevated following two AZD1222 doses. Reports indicate that nearly half of spike-specific TCRs are directed at unmutated variant regions. AZD1222 recipients seropositive at baseline numbered only 5 or 6. No repertoire was sampled before or during the peak T cell response, only after it.

Germline V CDR1 and CDR2: SNHLY, FYNNEI. This CDR3 comprises 13 residues. Deletions cut 6 bases from V and 6 bases from J, with 14 bases between. Using immunoSEQ multiplex PCR, the repertoire was profiled, and TCRdb retains in-frame clones only, with some absent. The sample includes roughly 180,000 clones, roughly 91% of them seen just once. This clonotype was sampled from an adult who received the MenACWY meningococcal vaccine as a control. The sequencing here drew on peripheral blood, taken 28 days after the second dose of the MenACWY control vaccine. The V gene is TRBV2, the J gene TRBJ1-2; tentatively, D is TRBD1 (6 bases). The CDR3 is CASSPAGEDGYTF. The DNA for the CDR3 is TGTGCCAGCAGCCCGGCAGGGGAAGATGGCTACACCTTC. Based on the CDR3 plus reference TRBV2 and TRBJ1-2, the full variable domain is EPEVTQTPSHQVTQMGQEVILRCVPISNHLYFYWYRQILGQKVEFLVSFYNNEISEKSEIFDDQFSVERPDGSNFTLKIRSTKLEDSAMYFCASSPAGEDGYTFGSGTRLTVV.